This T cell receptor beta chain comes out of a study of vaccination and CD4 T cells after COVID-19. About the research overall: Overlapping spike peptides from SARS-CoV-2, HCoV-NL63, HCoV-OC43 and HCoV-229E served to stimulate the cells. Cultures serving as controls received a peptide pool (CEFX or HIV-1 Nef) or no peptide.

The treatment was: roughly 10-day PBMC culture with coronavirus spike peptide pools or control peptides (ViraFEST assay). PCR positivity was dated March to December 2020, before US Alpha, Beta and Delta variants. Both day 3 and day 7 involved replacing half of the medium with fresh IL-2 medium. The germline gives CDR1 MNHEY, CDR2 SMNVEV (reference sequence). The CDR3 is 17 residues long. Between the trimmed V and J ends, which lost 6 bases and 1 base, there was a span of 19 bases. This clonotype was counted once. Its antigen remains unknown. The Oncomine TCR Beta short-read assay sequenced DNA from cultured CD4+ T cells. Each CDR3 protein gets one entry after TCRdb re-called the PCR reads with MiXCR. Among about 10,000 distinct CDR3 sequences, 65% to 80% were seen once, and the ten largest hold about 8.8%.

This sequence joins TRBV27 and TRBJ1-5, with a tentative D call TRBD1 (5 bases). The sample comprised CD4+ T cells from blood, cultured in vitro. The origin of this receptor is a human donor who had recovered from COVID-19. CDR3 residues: CASRMAGMVPSNQPQHF. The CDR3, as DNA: TGTGCCAGCAGGATGGCAGGGATGGTCCCAAGCAATCAGCCCCAGCATTTT.